These 21 T cell receptor beta chains share one sample of origin, sequenced in a study of CD8 T cells in ankylosing spondylitis (dated by TCRdb to about 2017). To prepare the library, 5' RACE was applied. Sequenced using an Illumina HiSeq 2500. In-frame beta chains were kept once TCRdb had trimmed the public reads at Q25 with fastp and called clones with MiXCR. Each entry merges the rows of one CDR3 protein and shows their most common DNA and genes. The sample includes about 130,000 distinct CDR3 sequences, with roughly 13% observed a single time. The ten largest clones represent 2.5% to 3% of the sample. What was sequenced was blood, either unsorted or a sorted T cell fraction (not recorded which). The receptor source for this set is a female donor with ankylosing spondylitis or in good health (not recorded which).

This chain joins TRBV18 and TRBJ2-1; possibly TRBD2 for D (6 bases). The germline V gene encodes CDR1 KGHSH and CDR2 LQKENI. Trimming took 8 bases from V and 4 from J, leaving 18 bases between them. CDR3 length equals 15 residues. The CDR3, as DNA: TGTGCCAGCAAAACAACAGGTGCGGGGTACAATGAGCAGTTCTTC. Its protein product is CASKTTGAGYNEQFF. Full variable domain (rest looked up from reference TRBV18 and TRBJ2-1): NAGVMQNPRHLVRRRGQEARLRCSPMKGHSHVYWYRQLPEEGLKFMVYLQKENIIDESGMPKERFSAEFPKEGPSILRIQQVVRGDSAAYFCASKTTGAGYNEQFFGPGTRLTVL.

The chain recombines TRBV20-1 with TRBJ2-2; D uncertain. Germline-derived CDR1 and CDR2 are DFQATT and SNEGSKA (reference sequence). CDR3 size: 14 residues. V lost 3 bases and J 1 base, leaving 9 bases between the germline ends. CDR3 nucleotide sequence: TGCAGTGCTAGTCCAGGAATGAACACCGGGGAGCTGTTTTTT. Translation: CSASPGMNTGELFF.

This chain uses TRBV7-9 with TRBJ2-3; D possibly uses TRBD1 or TRBD2 (5 bases each). Germline V gene sequence: CDR1 SEHNR, CDR2 FQNEAQ (reference sequence). This CDR3 contains 11 residues. V was clipped by 5 bases and J by 7 bases, with 7 bases between them. CDR3 loop: CASSEGNTQYF. The CDR3 nucleotides are TGTGCCAGCAGCGAGGGGAATACGCAGTATTTT.

The rearrangement uses TRBV7-9 and TRBJ2-7, with 8 bases lining up with TRBD1. Germline values: CDR1 SEHNR, CDR2 FQNEAQ (reference sequence). Trimming removed 4 bases from V and 2 bases from J; junction bases left unmatched: 10. The CDR3 length is 16 residues. CDR3 amino acids: CASSSLWTGPTYEQYF. CDR3 sequence (DNA): TGTGCCAGCAGCTCCCTTTGGACAGGGCCGACCTACGAGCAGTACTTC.

This clonotype was detected ten times or more. The J gene is TRBJ2-7, the V gene TRBV20-1, with 8 positions matching TRBD1. Germline CDR1 and CDR2: DFQATT and SNEGSKA (reference sequence). This CDR3 region has 14 residues. The J segment lost 2 bases and the V segment lost 1 base, leaving 4 bases of the junction unmatched. CDR3 nucleotides: TGCAGTGCTAGAGTTGGACAGGGAGCCTACGAGCAGTACTTC. Translation gives CSARVGQGAYEQYF.

This clonotype was counted a few times. This chain connects TRBV29-1 to TRBJ2-1, with TRBD1 matching over 9 bases. The CDR3 length is 13 residues. The germline CDR1 and CDR2 sequences are SQVTM and ANQGSEA. The V and J ends lost 7 bases and 8 bases, in that order; junction bases with no gene match: 9. CDR3 DNA: TGCAGCGCCCCACAGGGGGCGTGGGATGAGCAGTTCTTC. This translates into CSAPQGAWDEQFF.

A few counts support this clonotype. This chain uses TRBV5-1 with TRBJ2-5; the D gene is possibly TRBD2 (6 bases). Germline V gene data show CDR1 as SGHRS and CDR2 as YFSETQ. The CDR3 length is 14 residues. V lost 2 bases and J 4 bases, leaving 12 bases between the germline ends. CDR3 coding DNA: TGCGCCAGCAGCTTAACGGGACTCCTAGAGACCCAGTACTTC. Translated: CASSLTGLLETQYF.

This clonotype was found many times. This chain connects TRBV5-1 to TRBJ1-2, with D maybe TRBD1 (5 bases). CDR3 length equals 14 residues. V was pared by 4 bases and J by 7 bases, with 17 bases between. The germline V gene encodes CDR1 SGHRS and CDR2 YFSETQ. The CDR3 bases are TGCGCCAGCAGCATGGGAGGGGTGATAAGTGGCTACACCTTC. Translation: CASSMGGVISGYTF.

The chain joins TRBV18 to TRBJ2-2, with 7 positions matching TRBD1. The CDR3 is 16 amino acids. The junction had 5 bases not matched to a gene; V was cut back by 4 bases and J by 0 bases. Germline V gene lookup returns CDR1 KGHSH and CDR2 LQKENI. This chain's CDR3 is CASSRDSPANTGELFF. The CDR3 coding sequence is TGTGCCAGCTCACGGGACAGCCCCGCGAACACCGGGGAGCTGTTTTTT.

This clonotype was seen a few times. J is TRBJ2-6 and V is TRBV20-1; 8 bases line up with TRBD1. The CDR3 is made up of 14 amino acids. Germline-derived CDR1 and CDR2 are DFQATT and SNEGSKA (reference sequence). DNA of the CDR3: TGCACGACAGGGGAGGAGGGTGGGGCCAACGTCCTGACTTTC. Amino acids: CTTGEEGGANVLTF.

The chain uses TRBV12-3 or TRBV12-4 and TRBJ1-5; D may be TRBD1 (5 bases). This CDR3 spans 15 amino acids. V gave up 4 bases and J gave up 3 bases, with 13 bases separating them. The CDR3 region has the DNA TGTGCCAGCAGTTCCTGGGGGAAGGACAATCAGCCCCAGCATTTT. This encodes CASSSWGKDNQPQHF.

J is TRBJ2-7 and V is TRBV6-5; D perhaps matches TRBD2 (5 bases). This CDR3 comprises 15 residues. Germline-derived CDR1 and CDR2 are MNHEY and SVGAGI. Trimming took off 0 bases at V and 1 base at J, with 10 bases between the two ends. The CDR3 DNA follows: TGTGCCAGCAGTTACTCGATCGAGGGATCCTACGAGCAGTACTTC. This encodes CASSYSIEGSYEQYF.

This clonotype appeared many times. The chain has TRBV20-1 and TRBJ2-1; 10 nucleotides match TRBD1. The V gene end was trimmed by 4 bases and the J gene end by 0 bases; junction bases not matched to a gene: 6. The germline V gene encodes CDR1 DFQATT and CDR2 SNEGSKA (reference sequence). The length of the CDR3 is 16 residues. CDR3 in DNA: TGCAGTGCTACCAAAAGGACAGGGGGCTCCTACAATGAGCAGTTCTTC. It yields the protein CSATKRTGGSYNEQFF.

This clonotype came up many times. This chain links TRBV5-1 with TRBJ2-7, with 7 bases identical to TRBD2. Germline trimming cut 4 bases from V and 6 bases from J; bases unmatched to any gene: 7. Per the germline V gene, CDR1 is SGHRS and CDR2 is YFSETQ. This CDR3 has 13 amino acids. The CDR3 DNA follows: TGCGCCAGCAGCCATCAGGGAGGGGTCGAGCAGTACTTC. This codes for CASSHQGGVEQYF.

This clonotype has ten or more counts. This chain connects TRBV6-5 to TRBJ2-7; D gene uncertain. The CDR3 runs 17 residues. Trimming took 0 bases from V and 2 from J, leaving 17 bases between them. The germline V gene encodes CDR1 MNHEY and CDR2 SVGAGI. This chain's CDR3 is CASSYSSALKNPYEQYF. The DNA for the CDR3 is TGTGCCAGCAGTTACTCTTCGGCGCTCAAGAACCCCTACGAGCAGTACTTC.

This clonotype was seen many times. V is TRBV12-3 or TRBV12-4 and J is TRBJ2-1; a weak D match, TRBD2 (5 bases). V was clipped by 1 base and J by 4 bases, with 14 bases between them. The CDR3 extends over 16 amino acids. The CDR3 DNA follows: TGTGCCAGCAGTTTAGAGGTAGCGAGACTTTACAATGAGCAGTTCTTC. Translating gives CASSLEVARLYNEQFF.

The V and J genes are TRBV15 and TRBJ1-2, with D perhaps TRBD1 (6 bases). V was cut by 0 bases and J by 2 bases, with 7 bases left in between. The CDR3 spans 14 residues. From germline, CDR1 is LNHNV and CDR2 YYDKDF (reference sequence). CDR3 region: CATSREQGNYGYTF. The CDR3 DNA is TGTGCCACCAGCAGAGAACAGGGAAACTATGGCTACACCTTC.

This clonotype appeared many times. This sequence joins TRBV6-5 and TRBJ2-3, with D unresolved. V lost 0 bases to trimming and J lost 1 base, with 8 bases between them. CDR3 length: 15 amino acids. Germline V lookup: CDR1 MNHEY, CDR2 SVGAGI. CDR3 sequence (DNA): TGTGCCAGCAGTTACTCGGGCGCTGGCACAGATACGCAGTATTTT. It is translated as CASSYSGAGTDTQYF.

The chain has TRBV19 and TRBJ2-1, with D possibly TRBD2 on 7 matching bases. The length of the CDR3 is 13 residues. Trimming removed 6 bases at V and 5 bases at J, with 11 bases between. The germline CDR1 and CDR2 sequences are LNHDA and SQIVND (reference sequence). The CDR3 region is CASRSGGDNEQFF. CDR3 bases: TGTGCCAGTAGATCGGGGGGCGACAATGAGCAGTTCTTC.

On this clonotype itself: A much larger clone is a single base away; this may be a read error. The chain carries TRBV12-3 or TRBV12-4 and TRBJ1-5; D might be TRBD1 (6 bases). Deletions cut 6 bases from V and 1 base from J, with 10 bases between. This CDR3 is built from 14 residues. CDR3 in amino acids: CASSQQGSNQPQHF. DNA of the CDR3: TGTGCCAGCAGCCAACAGGGAAGCAATCAGCCCCAGCATTTT.

The chain joins TRBV4-2 to TRBJ1-5, with a weak D call TRBD1 (5 bases). The CDR3 runs 14 residues. From germline, CDR1 is LGHNA and CDR2 YNFKEQ. Trimming stripped 1 base from V and 4 bases from J, with 8 bases between. The CDR3 reads CASSQVTVNQPQHF. The DNA for the CDR3 is TGTGCCAGCAGCCAAGTGACAGTAAATCAGCCCCAGCATTTT.